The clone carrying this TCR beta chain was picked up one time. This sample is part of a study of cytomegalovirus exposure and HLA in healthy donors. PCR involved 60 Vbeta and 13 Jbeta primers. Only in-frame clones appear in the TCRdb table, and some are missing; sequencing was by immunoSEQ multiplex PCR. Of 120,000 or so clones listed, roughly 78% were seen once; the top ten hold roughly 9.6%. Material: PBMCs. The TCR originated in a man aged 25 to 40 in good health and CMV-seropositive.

The CDR3 loop is CAWSVGGAAETQYF. The CDR3 nucleotides are TGTGCCTGGAGTGTAGGGGGGGCCGCGGAGACCCAGTACTTC. This chain links TRBV30 with TRBJ2-5; maybe TRBD2 (7 bases). Germline values: CDR1 GTSNPN, CDR2 SVGIG (reference sequence). This CDR3 region has 14 residues. V lost 0 bases to trimming and J lost 5 bases, with 13 bases between them.